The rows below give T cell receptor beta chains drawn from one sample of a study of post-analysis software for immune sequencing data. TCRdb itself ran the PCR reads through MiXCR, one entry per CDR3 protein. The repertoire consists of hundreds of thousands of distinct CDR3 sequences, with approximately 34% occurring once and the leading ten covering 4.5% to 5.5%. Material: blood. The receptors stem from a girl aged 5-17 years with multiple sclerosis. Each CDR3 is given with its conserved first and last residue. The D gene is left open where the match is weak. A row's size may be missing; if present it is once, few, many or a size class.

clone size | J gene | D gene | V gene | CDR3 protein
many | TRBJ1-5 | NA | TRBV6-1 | CASRGGISNQPQHF
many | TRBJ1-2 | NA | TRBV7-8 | CASSRAQNYGYTF
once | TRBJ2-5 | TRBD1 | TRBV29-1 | CSAEGQGAKETQYF
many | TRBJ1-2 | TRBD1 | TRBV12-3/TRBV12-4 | CASRGTGSNYGYTF
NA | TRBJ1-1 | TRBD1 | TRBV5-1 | CASSSSTGGNTEAFF
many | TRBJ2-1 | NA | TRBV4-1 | CASSQHQVVADYNEQFF
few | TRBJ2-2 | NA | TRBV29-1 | CSVRRGTGELFF
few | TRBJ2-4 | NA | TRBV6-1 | CASKEGARTGYIQYF
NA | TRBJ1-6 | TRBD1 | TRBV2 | CASRPGQDNSPPHF
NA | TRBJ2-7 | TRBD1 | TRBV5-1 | CASSSSKTGLIDEQYF
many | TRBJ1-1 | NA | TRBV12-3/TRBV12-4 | CASSLYRNTEAFF
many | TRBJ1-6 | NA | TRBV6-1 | CASRRWGLLCNSPLHF
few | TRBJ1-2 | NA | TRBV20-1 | CSAGTGTQAGYGYTF
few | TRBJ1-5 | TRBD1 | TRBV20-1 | CSAPDRAGRTNQPQHF
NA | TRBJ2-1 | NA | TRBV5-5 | CASRARDEQFF
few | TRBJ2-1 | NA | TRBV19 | CASRALRADNEQFF
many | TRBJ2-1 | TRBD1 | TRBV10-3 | CAISLDRANEQFF